A single sample is the source of the 10 T cell receptor beta chains below, sequenced in a study of blood T cells in healthy people across ages. A second PCR of 7 to 11 cycles used a sample-barcoded 5' primer and a J-beta primer mix. TCRdb passed the 5' RACE reads through MiXCR, listing each CDR3 protein once. This table holds hundreds of thousands of distinct CDR3 sequences, around 42% found once. What was sequenced was blood. Every receptor here comes from a man aged 60 to 75 in good health.

V gene TRBV12-3 or TRBV12-4 combines with J gene TRBJ1-3; possibly TRBD1 for D (5 bases). V lost 1 base and J lost 7, with 14 bases in between. This CDR3 has 15 amino acids. CDR3 coding DNA: TGTGCCAGCAGTTTAGGTGCAGGGAAGCTCAACACCATATATTTT. Its translation is CASSLGAGKLNTIYF.

In its sample, this clonotype was seen many times. This chain uses TRBV29-1 with TRBJ2-7; possibly TRBD1 or TRBD2 for D (5 bases each). Germline values: CDR1 SQVTM, CDR2 ANQGSEA. The CDR3 totals 12 residues. The germline V and J ends were trimmed by 4 bases and 2 bases, with 9 bases remaining between them. The DNA of the CDR3 is TGCAGCGTTGGGGGGACGCCCTACGAGCAGTACTTC. Translated: CSVGGTPYEQYF.

The chain carries TRBV6-1 and TRBJ1-2; maybe TRBD1 (6 bases). CDR3 length: 15 residues. V gave up 4 bases and J gave up 0 bases, with 12 bases separating them. The V gene's germline CDR1 is MNHNS and CDR2 SASEGT. The CDR3 loop reads CASSGRGRANYGYTF. CDR3 DNA sequence: TGTGCCAGCAGTGGCCGGGGGCGAGCTAACTATGGCTACACCTTC.

This clonotype was counted many times. One junction end disagrees with the germline gene, perhaps due to a read error. V usage is TRBV7-2 and J usage is TRBJ2-7; TRBD2 might be the D (6 bases). The CDR3 consists of 14 residues. CDR1 is SGHTA and CDR2 is FQGNSA in the germline V gene. The CDR3 reads CASSLDRGGYEQYF. The CDR3 DNA is TGTGCCAGCAGTTTAGATAGGGGAGGTTACGAGCAGTACTTC.

In this sample, this clonotype turned up a few times. The CDR3 sequence is CASSESTGGYF. The CDR3 nucleotides are TGTGCCAGCAGTGAATCGACAGGGGGGTACTTC. The chain couples TRBV2 to TRBJ2-5; 9 bases map to TRBD1. Losses at the gene ends were 2 bases for V and 13 bases for J; bases not matched to a gene: 2. The CDR3 is 11 residues long. Germline V gene data show CDR1 as SNHLY and CDR2 as FYNNEI.

The chain is built from TRBV6-2 or TRBV6-3 and TRBJ1-2; D is undetermined. Trimming pared 5 bases from V and 2 bases from J, leaving 6 bases between. This CDR3 is built from 12 residues. Germline V CDR1 and CDR2: MNHEY, SVGEGT. The CDR3 reads CASSEQNYGYTF. As DNA, the CDR3 is TGTGCCAGCAGTGAACAGAACTATGGCTACACCTTC.

Remarks on this clonotype: One base away lies a much larger clone, so this may be a sequencing read error. The chain has TRBV29-1 and TRBJ2-1; D is ambiguous. Trimming cost V 4 bases and J 7 bases, with 11 bases left between them. CDR1 and CDR2 from the germline V gene are SQVTM and ANQGSEA. The CDR3 is 12 residues long. The CDR3 DNA follows: TGCAGCGTTGGGGCTTCCGGTAATGAGCAGTTCTTC. Translated, it gives CSVGASGNEQFF.

This chain connects TRBV18 to TRBJ1-2; TRBD1 is a possible D gene (5 bases). The germline CDR1 and CDR2 sequences are KGHSH and LQKENI. With 6 bases removed from V and 5 bases from J, the gap between germline ends came to 16 bases. The CDR3 totals 14 residues. CDR3 coding DNA: TGTGCCAGCTCGGATGTGACGGGGCAGTATGGCTACACCTTC. Residues: CASSDVTGQYGYTF. The whole variable domain, remainder taken from reference TRBV18 and TRBJ1-2, is NAGVMQNPRHLVRRRGQEARLRCSPMKGHSHVYWYRQLPEEGLKFMVYLQKENIIDESGMPKERFSAEFPKEGPSILRIQQVVRGDSAAYFCASSDVTGQYGYTFGSGTRLTVV.

J is TRBJ1-2 and V is TRBV14; D possibly corresponds to TRBD1 (6 bases). V was shortened by 1 base and J by 5 bases, with 14 bases between the two germline ends. The CDR3 is 15 amino acids. CDR1 and CDR2 (germline): SGHDN, FVKESK. The CDR3 region is CASSQVIGTPYGYTF. The CDR3 DNA reads as TGTGCCAGCAGCCAAGTAATCGGGACACCGTATGGCTACACCTTC.

This clonotype was observed a handful of times. The CDR3 sequence is CASSASSGVYNEQFF. Here the CDR3 DNA reads TGTGCCAGCAGCGCAAGTTCGGGGGTCTACAATGAGCAGTTCTTC. The V and J genes are TRBV7-2 and TRBJ2-1, with a possible D match to TRBD2 (6 bases). Trimming removed 5 bases from V and 3 bases from J, with 14 bases in between. The CDR3 is 15 amino acids. Looked up from germline, CDR1 is SGHTA and CDR2 is FQGNSA.